The 29 T cell receptor beta chains given below trace back to one sample, sequenced in a study of early T cells in non-severe SARS-CoV-2 infection. Each CDR3 protein gets one entry after TCRdb re-called the 5' RACE reads with MiXCR. The table shows 68,000 or so distinct CDR3 sequences, with 11% occurring only once. The sequencing input was whole blood. Receptors originate from an adult who was a healthcare worker with PCR-confirmed SARS-CoV-2 infection or an uninfected control (not recorded which).

This clonotype was seen once. The chain is built from TRBV28 and TRBJ2-5; TRBD2 aligns across 9 bases. V shed 7 bases, J shed 5 bases, and the junction held 5 bases outside the gene matches. The CDR3 has 13 residues. Germline V CDR1 and CDR2: MDHEN, SYDVKM. CDR3 DNA: TGTGCCAGCAAATTAGCGGGGGCTGAGACCCAGTACTTC. Its translation is CASKLAGAETQYF.

This clonotype was seen repeatedly, ten times or more. This chain connects TRBV29-1 to TRBJ2-7, with D perhaps matching TRBD2 (6 bases). V gave up 3 bases and J gave up 4 bases, with 16 bases separating them. This CDR3 is built from 14 residues. Looked up from germline, CDR1 is SQVTM and CDR2 is ANQGSEA. The CDR3 DNA follows: TGCAGCGTTGAGTTCGGGAGTGGCAGTTACGAGCAGTACTTC. Residues: CSVEFGSGSYEQYF.

This clonotype has only a few counts. J is TRBJ2-3 and V is TRBV7-6; 7 bases are shared with TRBD1. The CDR3 totals 13 residues. CDR1 is SGHVS, CDR2 FNYEAQ, per germline. V lost 6 bases and J lost 5; bases outside the gene matches: 5. CDR3 DNA: TGTGCCAGCAGTCGCGACAGGGAAGATACGCAGTATTTT. Its translation is CASSRDREDTQYF.

There are a few counts of this clonotype. The CDR3 region has the DNA TGTGCCAGCTCACCACCCGTAGGTCAGCCCCAGCATTTT. It specifies CASSPPVGQPQHF. The gene calls are TRBV18 and TRBJ1-5; no definite D call. V was cut by 0 bases and J by 6 bases, with 6 bases left in between. The CDR3 length is 13 residues. Looked up from germline, CDR1 is KGHSH and CDR2 is LQKENI.

The rearrangement uses TRBV12-3 or TRBV12-4 and TRBJ2-5; 12 bases are a match to TRBD2. Losses at the gene ends were 2 bases for V and 5 bases for J; bases not matched to a gene: 6. CDR3 length: 16 residues. The CDR3, as DNA: TGTGCCAGCAGTTTACGACTAGCGGGAGTTAAGGAGACCCAGTACTTC. Encoded protein: CASSLRLAGVKETQYF.

This clonotype was counted a few times. V usage is TRBV7-2 and J usage is TRBJ1-1; D is uncertain. V was pared by 5 bases and J by 3 bases, with 13 bases between. Germline V gene sequence: CDR1 SGHTA, CDR2 FQGNSA. This CDR3 has 14 residues. For the CDR3, the DNA is TGTGCCAGCAGCCTCACCACCGAACACACTGAAGCTTTCTTT. Its translation: CASSLTTEHTEAFF.

The chain has TRBV15 and TRBJ2-1; 8 bases fit TRBD2. This CDR3 has 16 residues. V trimming: 1 base; J trimming: 4 bases; junction bases outside the gene matches: 6. Per the germline V gene, CDR1 is LNHNV and CDR2 is YYDKDF (reference sequence). The CDR3 loop reads CATSRGLANTYNEQFF. DNA of the CDR3: TGTGCCACCAGCAGAGGACTAGCGAACACTTACAATGAGCAGTTCTTC.

At least ten counts were recorded for this clonotype. This chain links TRBV28 with TRBJ2-1, with 8 bases identical to TRBD2. Germline V gene lookup returns CDR1 MDHEN and CDR2 SYDVKM. V was clipped by 2 bases and J by 3 bases; unmatched bases: 3. CDR3 length equals 15 residues. The CDR3 protein is CASSLPGLGYNEQFF. CDR3 DNA: TGTGCCAGCAGTTTACCGGGACTAGGCTACAATGAGCAGTTCTTC.

This clonotype was picked up many times. The J gene is TRBJ2-7, the V gene TRBV19, with TRBD1 identical over 9 bases. The germline CDR1 and CDR2 sequences are LNHDA and SQIVND (reference sequence). The CDR3 has 12 residues. V lost 8 bases to trimming and J lost 2 bases; unmatched junction nucleotides: 1. The CDR3 nucleotides read TGTGCCAGTGGGACAGGGACCTACGAGCAGTACTTC. This encodes CASGTGTYEQYF.

There are many counts of this clonotype. The chain joins TRBV11-3 to TRBJ2-5, with D possibly being TRBD2 (6 bases). Germline V gives CDR1 SGHNT, CDR2 YENEEA. The length of the CDR3 is 14 residues. The V gene lost 5 bases and the J gene lost 7 bases, with 17 bases spanning the gap. This CDR3 reads CASSTTGTSRTQYF. The CDR3 region has the DNA TGTGCCAGCAGCACAACCGGGACTTCTCGGACCCAGTACTTC.

This clonotype occurred many times. This chain uses TRBV28 with TRBJ2-5; 8 nucleotides line up with TRBD1. The CDR3 consists of 14 residues. The germline gives CDR1 MDHEN, CDR2 SYDVKM. J lost 4 bases, V lost 5 bases, and 6 bases had no gene match. CDR3 protein: CASSQTGARETQYF. The CDR3 coding sequence is TGTGCCAGCAGTCAGACAGGGGCTCGAGAGACCCAGTACTTC. Using reference TRBV28 and TRBJ2-5 for the parts outside the CDR3, the full variable domain is DVKVTQSSRYLVKRTGEKVFLECVQDMDHENMFWYRQDPGLGLRLIYFSYDVKMKEKGDIPEGYSVSREKKERFSLILESASTNQTSMYLCASSQTGARETQYFGPGTRLLVL.

The gene calls are TRBV15 and TRBJ2-1; 7 bases match TRBD2. V was pared by 5 bases and J by 4 bases, with 8 bases of the junction left unmatched. Germline lookup yields CDR1 LNHNV and CDR2 YYDKDF (reference sequence). This CDR3 spans 15 amino acids. CDR3 DNA sequence: TGTGCCACCAGCGGGGGACTATCCACTTACAATGAGCAGTTCTTC. Translated: CATSGGLSTYNEQFF.

The sample holds a few counts of this clonotype. V is TRBV7-2 and J is TRBJ1-5; the D is unclear. CDR1 and CDR2 (germline): SGHTA, FQGNSA. The V end lost 1 base, the J end lost 6 bases, and 7 bases lay between the germline ends. The CDR3 contains 13 residues. CDR3 coding DNA: TGTGCCAGCAGCTTAGGAGGGAGTCAGCCCCAGCATTTT. Translated: CASSLGGSQPQHF.

The V and J genes are TRBV29-1 and TRBJ1-1, with D maybe TRBD1 (6 bases). The CDR3 length is 13 residues. Per germline, CDR1 SQVTM and CDR2 ANQGSEA. V shed 7 bases and J shed 6 bases, with 18 bases lying between them. The CDR3: CSALTWTDSEAFF. CDR3 coding DNA: TGCAGCGCCCTGACTTGGACAGATTCTGAAGCTTTCTTT.

The CDR3 is CASAGDEQGQYF. The CDR3 nucleotides read TGTGCCAGCGCGGGGGATGAGCAGGGGCAGTACTTC. The V and J genes are TRBV3-1 and TRBJ2-7; the match to TRBD2 covers 7 bases. V lost 8 bases, J lost 9 bases, and 10 bases stayed unmatched. The germline gives CDR1 LGHDT, CDR2 YNNKEL (reference sequence). The CDR3 extends over 12 amino acids.

The chain is built from TRBV7-2 and TRBJ2-1; D is possibly TRBD1 or TRBD2 (6 bases each). Trimming stripped 4 bases from V and 8 bases from J, with 21 bases between. This CDR3 contains 16 residues. CDR1 and CDR2 from the germline V gene are SGHTA and FQGNSA. The CDR3 is CASSCTGRRTNDEQFF. Written as DNA, the CDR3 is TGTGCCAGCAGCTGTACAGGGAGGAGGACGAACGATGAGCAGTTCTTC.

The rearrangement joins TRBV18 to TRBJ2-7; tentatively, D is TRBD2 (5 bases). Per germline, CDR1 KGHSH and CDR2 LQKENI. CDR3 length: 12 residues. Trimming cost V 3 bases and J 3 bases, with 6 bases left between them. The CDR3 sequence: CASSPDFYEQYF. As DNA, the CDR3 is TGTGCCAGCTCACCGGACTTCTACGAGCAGTACTTC.

This clonotype was seen more than once but under ten times. Here the CDR3 reads CSAAQIRTAEGGLITDTQYF. The CDR3 DNA is TGCAGTGCCGCCCAGATACGCACAGCGGAGGGAGGCCTAATCACAGATACGCAGTATTTT. The chain couples TRBV20-1 to TRBJ2-3, with a weak D call TRBD2 (6 bases). CDR3 length equals 20 residues. Trimming stripped 6 bases from V and 2 bases from J, with 33 bases between. The V gene's germline CDR1 is DFQATT and CDR2 SNEGSKA (reference sequence).

In its sample, this clonotype was seen a few times. V usage is TRBV27 and J usage is TRBJ1-4; no clear D. The CDR3 totals 13 residues. In germline, CDR1 is MNHEY, CDR2 SMNVEV (reference sequence). V lost 6 bases and J lost 7, with 12 bases in between. CDR3 in DNA: TGTGCCAGCAGACAGTCTCCTCTTGAAAAACTGTTTTTT. Encoded protein: CASRQSPLEKLFF.

Regarding this clonotype: At one end, the junction sequence differs from germline, possibly due to a read error. The V call is TRBV10-2, the J call TRBJ1-1, with D unresolved. This CDR3 has 11 amino acids. Germline CDR1 reads WSHSY; CDR2 reads SAAADI. The CDR3 DNA sequence: TGCGCCAGCATAGGAACCACTGAAGTTTTCTTT. Its translation: CASIGTTEVFF.

V usage is TRBV11-2 and J usage is TRBJ2-3, with TRBD1 matching 9 bases. CDR3 length equals 15 residues. Germline lookup yields CDR1 SGHAT and CDR2 FQNNGV. The V segment lost 5 bases and the J segment 4 bases; nucleotides outside the gene matches: 7. CDR3 residues: CASSATGGFSDTQYF. The CDR3 nucleotides are TGTGCCAGCAGCGCCACAGGGGGCTTTTCAGATACGCAGTATTTT.

This clonotype was observed a handful of times. This chain joins TRBV20-1 and TRBJ1-5; D may be TRBD1 (6 bases). Trimming took 6 bases from V and 3 from J, leaving 15 bases between them. Germline assignment: CDR1 DFQATT and CDR2 SNEGSKA (reference sequence). This CDR3 spans 14 amino acids. CDR3 nucleotides: TGCAGTGCGAGAAAGGGGGAAATCAATCAGCCCCAGCATTTT. Translation gives CSARKGEINQPQHF.

The chain has TRBV12-3 or TRBV12-4 and TRBJ2-7; no definite D call. V lost 8 bases and J 0 bases, leaving 11 bases between the germline ends. The CDR3 is made up of 13 amino acids. The CDR3 loop is CASAPGASYEQYF. The DNA for the CDR3 is TGTGCCAGCGCCCCCGGTGCCTCCTACGAGCAGTACTTC.

The chain uses TRBV3-1 and TRBJ1-1; tentative D call: TRBD1 (5 bases). V was pared by 1 base and J by 3 bases, with 12 bases between. The CDR3 has 15 residues. Germline CDR1 and CDR2: LGHDT and YNNKEL (reference sequence). The CDR3 loop reads CASSQGGQGHTEAFF. DNA of the CDR3: TGTGCCAGCAGCCAAGGGGGCCAGGGCCACACTGAAGCTTTCTTT.

This clonotype was seen only a few times. The CDR3 spells CASSTPLAPQETQYF. The CDR3 nucleotides read TGTGCCAGTAGTACCCCCCTCGCGCCACAAGAGACCCAGTACTTC. This sequence joins TRBV19 and TRBJ2-5; D not certain. Germline CDR1 is LNHDA and CDR2 is SQIVND (reference sequence). Trimming shortened V by 4 bases and J by 2 bases, and 14 bases separated the two germline ends. This CDR3 comprises 15 residues.

V gene TRBV29-1 combines with J gene TRBJ2-3; D assignment may be TRBD1 or TRBD2 (5 bases each). Germline V gives CDR1 SQVTM, CDR2 ANQGSEA. Trimming cost V 4 bases and J 3 bases, with 20 bases left between them. The CDR3 loop spans 16 amino acids. The DNA for the CDR3 is TGCAGCGTTGTGGGCCGGGACCGGTTTCTGACAGATACGCAGTATTTT. This codes for CSVVGRDRFLTDTQYF.

This sequence joins TRBV9 and TRBJ2-4; 14 bases match TRBD2. CDR3 size: 16 residues. Germline values: CDR1 SGDLS, CDR2 YYNGEE. V gave up 4 bases and J gave up 15 bases; unmatched junction bases: 15. DNA of the CDR3: TGTGCCAGCAGCCCAGAAGGAGGGACTAGCGGGAGTAGTCCGTACTTC. Translating gives CASSPEGGTSGSSPYF.

This clonotype appeared a few times. The chain employs TRBV5-4 and TRBJ2-7, with 8 bases aligning to TRBD2. The CDR3 has 14 amino acids. Germline CDR1 is SGHNT and CDR2 is YYREEE (reference sequence). Trimming cost V 9 bases and J 2 bases; bases outside gene matches: 10. DNA for the CDR3: TGTGCCACCAATTGGGACGGGGGGGCCTACGAGCAGTACTTC. The encoded protein is CATNWDGGAYEQYF.

J is TRBJ2-3 and V is TRBV7-8, with TRBD2 matching over 8 bases. This CDR3 comprises 14 residues. Trimming removed 8 bases from V and 4 bases from J; junction bases left unmatched: 8. Germline V gene lookup returns CDR1 SGHVS and CDR2 FQNEAQ. This CDR3 is CASGLSGRADTQYF. The CDR3 DNA is TGTGCCAGCGGGTTAAGCGGGAGAGCAGATACGCAGTATTTT.